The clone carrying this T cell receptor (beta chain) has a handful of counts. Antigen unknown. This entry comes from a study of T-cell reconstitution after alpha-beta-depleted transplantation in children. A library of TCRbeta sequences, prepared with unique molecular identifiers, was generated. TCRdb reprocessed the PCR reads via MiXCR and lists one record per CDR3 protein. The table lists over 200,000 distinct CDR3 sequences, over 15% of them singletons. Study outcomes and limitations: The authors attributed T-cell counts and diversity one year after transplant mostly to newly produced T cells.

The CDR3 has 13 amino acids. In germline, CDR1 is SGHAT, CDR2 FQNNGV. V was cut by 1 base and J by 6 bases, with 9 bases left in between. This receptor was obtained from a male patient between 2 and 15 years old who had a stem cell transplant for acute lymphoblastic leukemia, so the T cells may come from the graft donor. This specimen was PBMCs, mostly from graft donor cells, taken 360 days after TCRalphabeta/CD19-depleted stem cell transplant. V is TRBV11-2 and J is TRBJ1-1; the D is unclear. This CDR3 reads CASSLARHAEAFF. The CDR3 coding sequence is TGTGCCAGCAGCTTAGCTCGGCATGCTGAAGCTTTCTTT.